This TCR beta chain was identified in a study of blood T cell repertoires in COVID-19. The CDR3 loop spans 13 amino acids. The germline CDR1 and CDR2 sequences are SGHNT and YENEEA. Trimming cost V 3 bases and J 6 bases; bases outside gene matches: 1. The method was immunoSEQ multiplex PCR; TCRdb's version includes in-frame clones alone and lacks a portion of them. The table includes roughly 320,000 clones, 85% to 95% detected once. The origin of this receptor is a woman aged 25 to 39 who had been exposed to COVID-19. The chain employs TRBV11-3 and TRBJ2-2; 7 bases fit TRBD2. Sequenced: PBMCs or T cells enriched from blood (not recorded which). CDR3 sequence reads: CASSFGGSGELFF. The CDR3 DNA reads TGTGCCAGCAGCTTCGGGGGGTCCGGGGAGCTGTTTTTT.